This is a list of T cell receptor beta chains from one sample in a study of OX40 agonist ivuxolimab in advanced cancers. Profiled with immunoSEQ multiplex PCR; TCRdb holds only in-frame clones, not every one. Among approximately 37,000 clones listed, about four fifths were seen once. Sequences were derived from CD4+ or CD8+ T cells sorted from blood, sampled in a trial of the OX40 agonist ivuxolimab. These receptors were collected from an adult with an advanced solid tumor such as melanoma, head and neck, liver or kidney cancer. Both conserved end residues are part of each CDR3. Fields, in order: V gene, J gene, clone size, CDR3 protein. Part of the rows lack a size; the others show once, few, many or a class for expanded clones.

TRBV19	TRBJ1-5	-	CASGRRTGLGQPQHF
TRBV29-1	TRBJ2-3	-	CSASRQISTDTQYF
TRBV27	TRBJ2-1	once	CASSVRDRGEQFF
TRBV5-5	TRBJ1-2	-	CASSPGTEKNYGYTF
TRBV27	TRBJ2-3	-	CASSRRGESTDTQYF
TRBV6-5	TRBJ2-1	-	CASLGGPYNEQFF
TRBV6-1	TRBJ2-1	-	CASSEQWEGYNEQFF
TRBV18	TRBJ2-5	once	CASSPIVGNGETQYF
TRBV5-8	TRBJ2-3	-	CASSFEGATQDTQYF
TRBV19	TRBJ1-1	-	CASNVVMNTEAFF
TRBV20-1	TRBJ1-2	-	CSAQRDSISF
TRBV11-1	TRBJ2-5	-	CASSTRSNQETQYF
TRBV6-6	TRBJ1-3	-	CASRPAESSGNTIYF
TRBV2	TRBJ2-7	once	CASSADRGDYEQYF
TRBV2	TRBJ2-7	-	CASSVRGTLYF
TRBV9	TRBJ1-1	-	CASSVSANTEAFF
TRBV4-2	TRBJ2-1	-	CASSQKGEGEQFF
TRBV6-6	TRBJ1-1	few	CASSIIRGQKNTEAFF
TRBV7-9	TRBJ1-1	-	CASSPLAVNTEAFF
TRBV7-7	TRBJ2-1	few	CASSLGGVGYNEQFF
TRBV15	TRBJ1-1	-	CATSGYTVTEAFF
TRBV5-1	TRBJ1-1	-	CASSLADRNTEAFF
TRBV4-2	TRBJ2-1	-	CASSQDIRDNEQFF
TRBV28	TRBJ2-1	-	CASSLLGGNEQFF
TRBV11-3	TRBJ2-3	few	CASSQGQGGNTDTQYF
TRBV18	TRBJ1-6	-	CASSPIQGARGSPLHF
TRBV10-3	TRBJ1-1	-	CAISDPTGSTEAFF
TRBV6-6	TRBJ1-3	-	CASSSYTIYF
TRBV7-2	TRBJ1-2	-	CASSPITGTAGGGYTF
TRBV2	TRBJ2-5	-	CASSEDSRETQYF
TRBV9	TRBJ1-1	-	CASSVDGTLNTEAFF
TRBV28	TRBJ2-1	-	CASSRGLSYNEQFF
TRBV6-6	TRBJ1-2	-	CASSYDRANYGYTF
TRBV7-5	TRBJ2-1	-	CARSQRIREQFF
TRBV5-1	TRBJ2-5	-	CASSLDLGGALETQYF
TRBV5-1	TRBJ1-2	-	CASSLGTNYGYTF
TRBV30	TRBJ1-1	few	CAWLGTLNTEAFF
TRBV5-1	TRBJ2-3	once	CASSLWGPSTDTQYF
TRBV28	TRBJ1-6	-	CASSSFGTGAGNSPLHF
TRBV7-2	TRBJ1-2	-	CASSLAVGQRGSTF
TRBV5-6	TRBJ1-2	-	CASSPTFNYGYTF
TRBV7-2	TRBJ1-6	once	CASSLTGRNSPLHF
TRBV6-5	TRBJ2-3	-	CASSTDLFDTQYF
TRBV19	TRBJ2-6	-	CASGVGSGANVLTF
TRBV7-2	TRBJ2-3	-	CASSLEYSLKYF
TRBV2	TRBJ1-2	-	CASSGTVGGPRTF
TRBV11-3	TRBJ2-1	-	CASSLGLAGYNEQFF
TRBV7-2	TRBJ2-2	-	CASSGKVTGELFF
TRBV19	TRBJ1-3	-	CASSIRGQSIYF
TRBV6-5	TRBJ1-6	few	CASSRQGDYNSPLHF
TRBV6-6	TRBJ2-3	-	CASKNRGPLPDTQYF
TRBV7-9	TRBJ2-1	-	CASSHRTGSSYNEQFF
TRBV19	TRBJ1-1	once	CASRRGMNTEAFF
TRBV2	TRBJ2-7	few	CASRPTSGGAYEQYF
TRBV23-1	TRBJ2-4	-	CASSLRQGPIELAKNIQYF
TRBV6-5	TRBJ1-1	-	CASSYGGEAFF
TRBV14	TRBJ2-2	-	CASSPYRGGTLNTGELFF
TRBV5-1	TRBJ1-2	-	CASSFDNYYGYTF
TRBV4-1	TRBJ1-6	-	CASSQDGPDNSPLHF
TRBV5-1	TRBJ2-5	-	CASSLDTGDQATQYF